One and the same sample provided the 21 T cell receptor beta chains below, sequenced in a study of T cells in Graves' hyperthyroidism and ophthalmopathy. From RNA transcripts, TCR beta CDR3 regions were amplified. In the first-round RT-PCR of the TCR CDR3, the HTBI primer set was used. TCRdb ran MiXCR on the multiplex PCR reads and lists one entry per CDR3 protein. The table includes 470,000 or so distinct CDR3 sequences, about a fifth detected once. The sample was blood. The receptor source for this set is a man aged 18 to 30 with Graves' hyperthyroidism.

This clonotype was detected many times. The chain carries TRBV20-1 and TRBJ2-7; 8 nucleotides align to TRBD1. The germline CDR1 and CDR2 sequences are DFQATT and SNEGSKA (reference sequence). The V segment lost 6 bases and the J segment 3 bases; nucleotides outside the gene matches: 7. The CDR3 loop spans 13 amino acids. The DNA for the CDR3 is TGCAGTGCCTCGGACAGGGAGTACTACGAGCAGTACTTC. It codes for CSASDREYYEQYF.

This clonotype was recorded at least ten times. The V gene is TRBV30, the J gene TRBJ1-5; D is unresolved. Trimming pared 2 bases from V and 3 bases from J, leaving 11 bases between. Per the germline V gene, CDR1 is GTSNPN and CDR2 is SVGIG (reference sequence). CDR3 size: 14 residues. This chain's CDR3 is CAWSLPQFNQPQHF. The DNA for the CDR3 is TGTGCCTGGAGTTTACCGCAATTCAATCAGCCCCAGCATTTT.

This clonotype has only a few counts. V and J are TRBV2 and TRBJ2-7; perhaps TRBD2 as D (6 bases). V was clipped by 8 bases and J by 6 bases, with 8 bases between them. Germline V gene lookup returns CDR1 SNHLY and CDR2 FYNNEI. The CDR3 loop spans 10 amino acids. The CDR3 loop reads CASRRGEQYF. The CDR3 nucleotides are TGTGCCAGCCGGCGGGGCGAGCAGTACTTC. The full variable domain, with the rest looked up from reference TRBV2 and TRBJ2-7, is EPEVTQTPSHQVTQMGQEVILRCVPISNHLYFYWYRQILGQKVEFLVSFYNNEISEKSEIFDDQFSVERPDGSNFTLKIRSTKLEDSAMYFCASRRGEQYFGPGTRLTVT.

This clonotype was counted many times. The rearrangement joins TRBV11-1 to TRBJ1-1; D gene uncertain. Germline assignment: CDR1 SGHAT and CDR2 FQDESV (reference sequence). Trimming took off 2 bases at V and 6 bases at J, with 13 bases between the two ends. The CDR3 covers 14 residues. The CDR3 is CASSLIQRSAEAFF. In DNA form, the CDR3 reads TGTGCCAGCAGCTTAATTCAAAGGAGCGCTGAAGCTTTCTTT. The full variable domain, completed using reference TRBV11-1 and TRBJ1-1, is EAEVAQSPRYKITEKSQAVAFWCDPISGHATLYWYRQILGQGPELLVQFQDESVVDDSQLPKDRFSAERLKGVDSTLKIQPAELGDSAMYLCASSLIQRSAEAFFGQGTRLTVV.

The CDR3 spells CASSPSGRRGRGSDEAFF. DNA for the CDR3: TGTGCCAGCAGCCCAAGTGGGAGAAGGGGGCGAGGTTCTGATGAAGCTTTCTTT. This sequence joins TRBV11-1 and TRBJ1-1; 7 nucleotides align to TRBD1. The CDR3 spans 18 residues. The V segment lost 5 bases and the J segment 7 bases; nucleotides outside the gene matches: 22. The germline CDR1 and CDR2 sequences are SGHAT and FQDESV (reference sequence).

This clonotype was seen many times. This CDR3 reads CASSLNRGASEAFF. The CDR3, as DNA: TGTGCCAGCAGTTTAAATAGAGGGGCCTCTGAAGCTTTCTTT. The rearrangement joins TRBV28 to TRBJ1-1; D is perhaps TRBD1 (5 bases). CDR1 is MDHEN and CDR2 is SYDVKM in the germline V gene. CDR3 size: 14 residues. V dropped 2 bases and J dropped 6 bases, with 13 bases sitting between them.

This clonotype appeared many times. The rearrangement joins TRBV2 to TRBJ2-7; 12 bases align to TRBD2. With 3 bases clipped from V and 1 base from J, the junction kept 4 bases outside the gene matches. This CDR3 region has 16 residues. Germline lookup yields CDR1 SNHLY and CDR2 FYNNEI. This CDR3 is CASSDTSGGRSYEQYF. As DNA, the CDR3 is TGTGCCAGCAGTGACACTAGCGGGGGGCGGTCCTACGAGCAGTACTTC.

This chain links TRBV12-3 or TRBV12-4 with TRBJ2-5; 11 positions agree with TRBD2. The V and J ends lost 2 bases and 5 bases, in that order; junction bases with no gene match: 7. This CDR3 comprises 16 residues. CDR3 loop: CASSLNLAGGGETQYF. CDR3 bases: TGTGCCAGCAGTTTAAACCTAGCGGGAGGCGGGGAGACCCAGTACTTC.

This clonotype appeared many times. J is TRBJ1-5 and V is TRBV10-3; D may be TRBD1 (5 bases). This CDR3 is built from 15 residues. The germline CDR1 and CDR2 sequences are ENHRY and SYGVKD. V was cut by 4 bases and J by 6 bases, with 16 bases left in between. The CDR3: CAISVDSGLGQPQHF. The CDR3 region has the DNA TGTGCCATCAGTGTGGACTCAGGGCTCGGTCAGCCCCAGCATTTT.

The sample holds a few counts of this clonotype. The CDR3 bases are TGCAGTGCTAGATACAGGGGAGGCCCCTATGGCTACACCTTC. Protein sequence: CSARYRGGPYGYTF. The V and J genes are TRBV20-1 and TRBJ1-2; 7 bases agree with TRBD1. The CDR3 is 14 residues long. CDR1 and CDR2 from the germline V gene are DFQATT and SNEGSKA (reference sequence). J lost 4 bases, V lost 2 bases, and 7 bases had no gene match.

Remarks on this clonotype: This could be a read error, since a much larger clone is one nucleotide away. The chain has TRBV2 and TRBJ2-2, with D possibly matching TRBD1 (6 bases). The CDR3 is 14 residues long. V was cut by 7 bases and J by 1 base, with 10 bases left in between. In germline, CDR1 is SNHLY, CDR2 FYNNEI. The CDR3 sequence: CASNGQLNTGELFF. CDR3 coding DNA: TGTGCCAGCAACGGACAGCTGAACACCGGGGAGCTGTTTTTT.

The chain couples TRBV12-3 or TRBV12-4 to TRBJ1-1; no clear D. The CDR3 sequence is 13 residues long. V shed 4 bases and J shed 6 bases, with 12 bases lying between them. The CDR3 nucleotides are TGTGCCAGCAGTTGGAAACAGTGGGCTGAAGCTTTCTTT. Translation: CASSWKQWAEAFF.

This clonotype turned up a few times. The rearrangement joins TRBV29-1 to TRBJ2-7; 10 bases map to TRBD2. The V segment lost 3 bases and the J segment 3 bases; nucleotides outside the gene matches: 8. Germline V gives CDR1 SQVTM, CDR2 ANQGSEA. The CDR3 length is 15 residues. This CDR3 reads CSVEGLAGDFYEQYF. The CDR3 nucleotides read TGCAGCGTTGAGGGCCTAGCGGGGGATTTCTACGAGCAGTACTTC.

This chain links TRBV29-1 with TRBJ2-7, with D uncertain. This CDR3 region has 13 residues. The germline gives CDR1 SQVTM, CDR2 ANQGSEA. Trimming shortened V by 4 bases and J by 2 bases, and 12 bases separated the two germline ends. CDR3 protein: CSVGRDTTYEQYF. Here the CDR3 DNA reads TGCAGCGTTGGTCGCGACACCACCTACGAGCAGTACTTC.

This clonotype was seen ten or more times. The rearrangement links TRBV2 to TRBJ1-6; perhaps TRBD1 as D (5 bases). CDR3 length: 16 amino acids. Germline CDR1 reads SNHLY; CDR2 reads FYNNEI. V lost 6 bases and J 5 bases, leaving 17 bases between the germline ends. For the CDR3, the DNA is TGTGCCAGCAGGGCATACCCCCAGGGAAATAATTCACCCCTCCACTTT. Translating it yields CASRAYPQGNNSPLHF.

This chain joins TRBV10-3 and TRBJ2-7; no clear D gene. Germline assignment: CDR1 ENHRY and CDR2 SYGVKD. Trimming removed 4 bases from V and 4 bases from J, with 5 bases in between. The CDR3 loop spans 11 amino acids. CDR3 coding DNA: TGTGCCATCAGTGGTCGGTACGAGCAGTACTTC. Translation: CAISGRYEQYF.

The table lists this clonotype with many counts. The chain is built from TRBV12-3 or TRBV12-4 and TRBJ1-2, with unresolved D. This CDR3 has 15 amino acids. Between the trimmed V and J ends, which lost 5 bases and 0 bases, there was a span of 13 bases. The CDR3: CASSPRRLANYGYTF. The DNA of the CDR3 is TGTGCCAGCAGTCCCCGACGGTTAGCTAACTATGGCTACACCTTC.

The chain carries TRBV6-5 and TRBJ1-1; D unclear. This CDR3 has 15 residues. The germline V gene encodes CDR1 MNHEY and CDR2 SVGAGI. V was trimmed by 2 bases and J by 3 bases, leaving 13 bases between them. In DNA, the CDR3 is TGTGCCAGCAGTTACGGCAGGTTCGGGGACACTGAAGCTTTCTTT. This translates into CASSYGRFGDTEAFF.

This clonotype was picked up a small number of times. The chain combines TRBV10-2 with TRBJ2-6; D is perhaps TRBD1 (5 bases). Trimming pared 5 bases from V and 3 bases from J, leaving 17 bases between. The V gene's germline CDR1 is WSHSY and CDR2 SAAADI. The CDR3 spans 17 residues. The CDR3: CASSTWSGFFGANVLTF. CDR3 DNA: TGCGCCAGCAGTACCTGGTCAGGGTTTTTTGGGGCCAACGTCCTGACTTTC.

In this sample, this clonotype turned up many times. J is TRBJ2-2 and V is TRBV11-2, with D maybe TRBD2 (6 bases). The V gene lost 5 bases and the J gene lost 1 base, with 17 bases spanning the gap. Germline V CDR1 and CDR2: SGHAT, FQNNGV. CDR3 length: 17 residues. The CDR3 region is CASSPGVGRGNTGELFF. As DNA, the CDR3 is TGTGCCAGCAGCCCGGGCGTCGGGCGGGGGAACACCGGGGAGCTGTTTTTT.

CDR3 in DNA: TGTGCCAGCAGGAAAGCGGGCGGGGAGACCCAGTACTTC. It specifies CASRKAGGETQYF. This sequence joins TRBV3-1 and TRBJ2-5, with a possible D match to TRBD2 (6 bases). This CDR3 has 13 residues. The V gene lost 6 bases and the J gene lost 5 bases, with 13 bases spanning the gap. The germline gives CDR1 LGHDT, CDR2 YNNKEL (reference sequence).